The rows below give T cell receptor beta chains drawn from one sample of a study of cytomegalovirus exposure and HLA in healthy donors. Repertoires were generated with immunoSEQ multiplex PCR, while TCRdb's copy carries only in-frame clones and drops some. The data hold 150,000 or so clones, with about 86% observed a single time. What was sequenced was PBMCs. These receptor sequences come from a human donor in good health. The CDR3 runs from the conserved cysteine through the conserved F or W. The order of the fields is J gene, V gene, clone size, D gene, CDR3 DNA, CDR3 protein. The D gene is left open where the match is weak. Only part of the rows carry a size: once, few, many, or a class if the clone is expanded.

TRBJ2-1	TRBV5-1	NA	TRBD2	TGCGCCAGCAGCCTCGGGACTAGCGGCCCCTACAATGAGCAGTTCTTC	CASSLGTSGPYNEQFF
TRBJ2-5	TRBV2	NA	NA	TGTGCCAGCGGCCGGGCGGGGGCGACCCAAGAGACCCAGTACTTC	CASGRAGATQETQYF
TRBJ2-2	TRBV27	NA	NA	TGTGCCAGCAGTTTAGCGCCGACAGGAACCGGGGAGCTGTTTTTT	CASSLAPTGTGELFF
TRBJ1-2	TRBV28	NA	NA	TGTGCCATCCCCGGGGTCTATGGCTACACCTTC	CAIPGVYGYTF
TRBJ1-5	TRBV19	NA	NA	TGTGCCAGTAGCCCTAGGGGGAATAGCAATCAGCCCCAGCATTTT	CASSPRGNSNQPQHF
TRBJ2-3	TRBV28	NA	NA	TGTGCCAGCAGTTTGGGCCCCGTGGGCACAGATACGCAGTATTTT	CASSLGPVGTDTQYF
TRBJ1-1	TRBV7-9	NA	NA	TGTGCCAGCAGCAGCGGGGTTAACACTGAAGCTTTCTTT	CASSSGVNTEAFF
TRBJ1-5	TRBV4-2	NA	NA	TGTGCCAGCAGCCAAGATATCGGTTATAGCAATCAGCCCCAGCATTTT	CASSQDIGYSNQPQHF
TRBJ1-4	TRBV25-1	NA	NA	TGTGCCAGCAAGGGGAGGGGAAAACTGTTTTTT	CASKGRGKLFF
TRBJ2-1	TRBV5-4	NA	NA	TGTGCCAGCAGCTCGGGTCCCCCCAGCTCCTACAATGAGCAGTTCTTC	CASSSGPPSSYNEQFF
TRBJ2-1	TRBV25-1	NA	TRBD2	TGTGCCAGCAGTGTTAGCGGGAGTGTCTACAATGAGCAGTTCTTC	CASSVSGSVYNEQFF
TRBJ2-5	TRBV29-1	once	NA	TGCAGCGTCAGACAGGTACAGGAATCCCCGGGGGAGACCCAGTACTTC	CSVRQVQESPGETQYF
TRBJ1-2	TRBV5-4	NA	NA	TGTGCCAGCAGCTTGAAAGGGGGTGAAGGCTACACCTTC	CASSLKGGEGYTF
TRBJ1-2	TRBV27	NA	TRBD1	TGTGCCAGCAGTTGGACAGGGGGCGCGGGCTACACCTTC	CASSWTGGAGYTF
TRBJ1-5	TRBV10-3	NA	TRBD1	TGTGCCACACGGACAGGGGGCGGGTATAGCAATCAGCCCCAGCATTTT	CATRTGGGYSNQPQHF
TRBJ1-5	TRBV28	NA	NA	TGTGCCAGCACCCTCCAACCGAACAGGGTCGGTTTCAATCAGCCCCAGCATTTT	CASTLQPNRVGFNQPQHF
TRBJ1-3	TRBV14	NA	NA	TGTGCCAGCAGCCAAGCGGGAAACACCATATATTTT	CASSQAGNTIYF
TRBJ1-2	TRBV28	many	NA	TGTGCCAGCAGTTCAACAGGGAACTATGGCTACACCTTC	CASSSTGNYGYTF
TRBJ2-7	TRBV28	once	NA	TGTGCCAGCAGTTCCTCCCTTAAATCGACTAGCTTC	CASSSSLKSTSF
TRBJ2-4	TRBV27	NA	NA	TGTGCCAGCAGTTTCGGCAGGCCAAAGAACAACATTCAGTACTTC	CASSFGRPKNNIQYF
TRBJ1-1	TRBV2	many	TRBD1	TGTGCCAGCAGGGACAGGACCCTTGCTTTCTTT	CASRDRTLAFF
TRBJ1-6	TRBV19	NA	NA	TGTGCCAGTAGTCCCCGGAGCGGATCACCCCTCCACTTT	CASSPRSGSPLHF
TRBJ1-5	TRBV27	NA	TRBD1	TGTGCCAGCAGACAAAGAGGACAGGTCTTGAATCAGCCCCAGCATTTT	CASRQRGQVLNQPQHF
TRBJ1-1	TRBV5-1	NA	TRBD1	TGCGCCAGCGCAACCGGGACAGCGAACACTGAAGCTTTCTTT	CASATGTANTEAFF